This entry lists 24 T cell receptor beta chains sequenced from one sample in a study of OX40 agonist ivuxolimab in advanced cancers. The method was immunoSEQ multiplex PCR; TCRdb's version includes in-frame clones alone and lacks a portion of them. Here the sample spans approximately 69,000 clones, 90% to 95% being singletons. The input for sequencing was CD4+ or CD8+ T cells sorted from blood, taken in a trial of the OX40 agonist ivuxolimab. The receptors were gathered from an adult with an advanced solid tumor such as melanoma, head and neck, liver or kidney cancer.

The chain carries TRBV29-1 and TRBJ2-7, with 13 nucleotides matching TRBD2. The V gene end was trimmed by 5 bases and the J gene end by 2 bases; junction bases not matched to a gene: 3. The CDR3 contains 14 residues. Germline assignment: CDR1 SQVTM and CDR2 ANQGSEA. CDR3 nucleotide sequence: TGCAGCGTTTCGGGACTAGCGGGGACCTACGAGCAGTACTTC. Translating gives CSVSGLAGTYEQYF.

The rearrangement links TRBV28 to TRBJ2-7, with 7 bases aligning to TRBD1. The V gene's germline CDR1 is MDHEN and CDR2 SYDVKM. The CDR3 extends over 13 amino acids. The V gene end was trimmed by 7 bases and the J gene end by 2 bases; junction bases not matched to a gene: 5. The CDR3: CASNLDRAYEQYF. The CDR3 bases are TGTGCCAGCAACCTCGACAGGGCCTACGAGCAGTACTTC.

J is TRBJ1-1 and V is TRBV11-2; weak D call: TRBD1 (5 bases). The germline V gene encodes CDR1 SGHAT and CDR2 FQNNGV. There are 12 residues in the CDR3. V shed 4 bases and J shed 7 bases, with 10 bases lying between them. This CDR3 is CASSSREFEAFF. CDR3 in DNA: TGTGCCAGCAGCTCCAGGGAGTTTGAAGCTTTCTTT. Combining the CDR3 with reference TRBV11-2 and TRBJ1-1 gives the whole variable domain EAGVAQSPRYKIIEKRQSVAFWCNPISGHATLYWYQQILGQGPKLLIQFQNNGVVDDSQLPKDRFSAERLKGVDSTLKIQPAKLEDSAVYLCASSSREFEAFFGQGTRLTVV.

The chain combines TRBV6-5 with TRBJ2-7; no reliable D call. The CDR3 consists of 12 residues. In germline, CDR1 is MNHEY, CDR2 SVGAGI. Trimming stripped 5 bases from V and 0 bases from J, with 5 bases between. CDR3 region: CASSDDSYEQYF. For the CDR3, the DNA is TGTGCCAGCAGTGACGACTCCTACGAGCAGTACTTC.

This sequence joins TRBV28 and TRBJ2-7; D gene uncertain. This CDR3 has 15 residues. V lost 5 bases and J lost 5, with 19 bases in between. CDR1 and CDR2 (germline): MDHEN, SYDVKM. The CDR3 spells CASSPPVSFLDEQYF. CDR3 bases: TGTGCCAGCAGTCCCCCCGTTAGTTTTCTCGACGAGCAGTACTTC.

This sequence joins TRBV5-6 and TRBJ1-2; no reliable D call. The CDR3 runs 12 residues. With 3 bases removed from V and 2 bases from J, the gap between germline ends came to 5 bases. Looked up from germline, CDR1 is SGHDT and CDR2 is YYEEEE. CDR3 residues: CASSSLNYGYTF. CDR3 nucleotide sequence: TGTGCCAGCAGCTCATTAAACTATGGCTACACCTTC.

J is TRBJ1-5 and V is TRBV19; weak D call: TRBD1 (5 bases). CDR1 and CDR2 (germline): LNHDA, SQIVND (reference sequence). The CDR3 totals 11 residues. V was trimmed by 7 bases and J by 7 bases, leaving 8 bases between them. This CDR3 reads CASTGGQPQHF. CDR3 DNA: TGTGCCAGTACTGGGGGGCAGCCCCAGCATTTT.

The chain joins TRBV28 to TRBJ1-5; a weak D match, TRBD1 (6 bases). The CDR3 has 14 amino acids. Germline CDR1 is MDHEN and CDR2 is SYDVKM. The V gene lost 7 bases and the J gene lost 5 bases, with 15 bases spanning the gap. The CDR3 DNA follows: TGTGCCAGCAACCACGCACCAGGGGATCAGCCCCAGCATTTT. It specifies CASNHAPGDQPQHF.

This clone was picked up one time. CDR3 protein: CASSLSGTGGTDTQYF. For the CDR3, the DNA is TGTGCCAGCAGCTTATCCGGGACAGGGGGCACAGATACGCAGTATTTT. The rearrangement links TRBV5-4 to TRBJ2-3, with 10 nucleotides matching TRBD1. The CDR3 has 16 amino acids. Germline CDR1 and CDR2: SGHNT and YYREEE (reference sequence). J gave up 1 base and V 2 bases, and 4 bases lay outside the gene matches.

This clone appeared a few times. V and J are TRBV28 and TRBJ2-7, with 11 bases that match TRBD1. CDR3 length equals 14 residues. The V segment lost 4 bases and the J segment 3 bases; nucleotides outside the gene matches: 2. Germline assignment: CDR1 MDHEN and CDR2 SYDVKM. The CDR3 protein is CASSYGTGGYEQYF. The CDR3 coding sequence is TGTGCCAGCAGTTATGGGACAGGGGGCTACGAGCAGTACTTC.

The chain uses TRBV27 and TRBJ1-4, with 8 bases matching TRBD1. V lost 4 bases, J lost 7 bases, and 8 bases stayed unmatched. The CDR3 extends over 15 amino acids. Germline V gene lookup returns CDR1 MNHEY and CDR2 SMNVEV (reference sequence). The CDR3 DNA reads as TGTGCCAGCAGTTGGTCCAGGGGGCAGAGTGAAAAACTGTTTTTT. This sequence encodes CASSWSRGQSEKLFF. The full variable domain, in which reference TRBV27 and TRBJ1-4 provide the parts outside the CDR3, is EAQVTQNPRYLITVTGKKLTVTCSQNMNHEYMSWYRQDPGLGLRQIYYSMNVEVTDKGDVPEGYKVSRKEKRNFPLILESPSPNQTSLYFCASSWSRGQSEKLFFGSGTQLSVL.

J is TRBJ1-5 and V is TRBV27, with a weak D call TRBD1 (5 bases). This CDR3 is built from 14 residues. Germline CDR1 MNHEY, CDR2 SMNVEV (reference sequence). Between the trimmed V and J ends, which lost 4 bases and 0 bases, there was a span of 7 bases. CDR3 in amino acids: CASSSDSSNQPQHF. The CDR3 bases are TGTGCCAGCAGTTCAGACAGTAGCAATCAGCCCCAGCATTTT.

This chain joins TRBV6-4 and TRBJ2-3, with 11 bases that match TRBD2. Germline CDR1 MRHNA, CDR2 SNTAGT. V shed 5 bases and J 6 bases; nucleotides not matched to a gene: 4. The CDR3 loop spans 14 amino acids. CDR3 sequence reads: CASSLAGGGDTQYF. The CDR3 DNA sequence: TGTGCCAGCAGTCTAGCGGGGGGAGGTGATACGCAGTATTTT.

This clone was seen only a few times. CDR3 DNA: TGTGCCAGCAGCTTGGGGCAACCCAACGGCTACACCTTC. Translating it yields CASSLGQPNGYTF. This chain uses TRBV7-6 with TRBJ1-2; D is possibly TRBD1 (5 bases). Germline CDR1 is SGHVS and CDR2 is FNYEAQ. The CDR3 extends over 13 amino acids. Trimming left V 3 bases short and J 8 bases short, with 13 bases between.

The J gene is TRBJ2-3, the V gene TRBV13; D is perhaps TRBD1 (6 bases). Trimming cost V 0 bases and J 4 bases, with 17 bases left between them. The CDR3 consists of 17 residues. Germline values: CDR1 PRHDT, CDR2 FYEKMQ (reference sequence). CDR3 bases: TGTGCCAGCAGCTTAGGCCTAAGGGGGACAAGTGCAGATACGCAGTATTTT. It codes for CASSLGLRGTSADTQYF.

The chain combines TRBV27 with TRBJ2-7, with unresolved D. From germline, CDR1 is MNHEY and CDR2 SMNVEV (reference sequence). V was cut by 4 bases and J by 2 bases, with 9 bases left in between. There are 13 residues in the CDR3. The CDR3 spells CASSYKGAYEQYF. CDR3 bases: TGTGCCAGCAGTTACAAGGGCGCCTACGAGCAGTACTTC.

This rearrangement joins TRBV27 to TRBJ2-2; 9 positions agree with TRBD1. V gave up 7 bases and J gave up 3 bases; unmatched junction bases: 3. CDR1 and CDR2 from the germline V gene are MNHEY and SMNVEV (reference sequence). The length of the CDR3 is 14 residues. CDR3 amino acids: CASNRGRYTGELFF. CDR3 nucleotides: TGTGCCAGCAACAGGGGGCGATACACCGGGGAGCTGTTTTTT.

The chain employs TRBV4-3 and TRBJ1-1; 7 positions match TRBD1. This CDR3 is 15 amino acids long. The germline V gene encodes CDR1 LGHNA and CDR2 YSLEER. V shed 4 bases and J 6 bases; nucleotides not matched to a gene: 11. The CDR3 coding sequence is TGCGCCAGCAGCCCCTTGCTGACAGGGCCCCCTGAAGCTTTCTTT. Protein: CASSPLLTGPPEAFF.

The chain recombines TRBV6-1 with TRBJ1-3; D is undetermined. The germline V gene encodes CDR1 MNHNS and CDR2 SASEGT. V lost 10 bases and J lost 2, with 6 bases in between. The CDR3 is 11 amino acids. CDR3 in DNA: TGTGCCATAGCACCTGGAAACACCATATATTTT. It is translated as CAIAPGNTIYF.

This rearrangement joins TRBV27 to TRBJ2-5; weak D call: TRBD1 (5 bases). TRBJ2-7 explains the end of the DNA better; the J call may be wrong. CDR3 length equals 13 residues. Germline CDR1 MNHEY, CDR2 SMNVEV (reference sequence). The CDR3, as DNA: TGTGCCAGCAGTCCCCAGGGTTCCTACGAGCAGTACTTC. Residues: CASSPQGSYEQYF.

The gene calls are TRBV6-5 and TRBJ1-1; TRBD1 is a possible D gene (5 bases). The V end was cut by 7 bases, the J end by 3 bases, with 12 bases between. From germline, CDR1 is MNHEY and CDR2 SVGAGI. This CDR3 is 13 amino acids long. The CDR3 here is CASTTQGDTEAFF. The CDR3 DNA follows: TGTGCCAGCACTACCCAGGGAGACACTGAAGCTTTCTTT.

This sequence joins TRBV4-1 and TRBJ1-1; no firm D call. Between the trimmed V and J ends, which lost 2 bases and 4 bases, there was a span of 11 bases. Germline CDR1 reads MGHRA; CDR2 reads YSYEKL. The CDR3 is 14 amino acids. This chain's CDR3 is CASSQTAGSTEAFF. The DNA of the CDR3 is TGCGCCAGCAGCCAAACGGCGGGGTCCACTGAAGCTTTCTTT.

The chain employs TRBV7-3 and TRBJ2-7; 8 nucleotides agree with TRBD1. Germline CDR1 SGHTA, CDR2 FQGTGA. The CDR3 covers 17 residues. V dropped 5 bases and J dropped 0; count of bases not matched to a gene: 12. CDR3 bases: TGTGCCAGCAGCCCCGAGACGACAGGGGCCTACTCCTACGAGCAGTACTTC. It yields the protein CASSPETTGAYSYEQYF. The whole variable domain, filled in from reference TRBV7-3 and TRBJ2-7, reads GAGVSQTPSNKVTEKGKYVELRCDPISGHTALYWYRQSLGQGPEFLIYFQGTGAADDSGLPNDRFFAVRPEGSVSTLKIQRTERGDSAVYLCASSPETTGAYSYEQYFGPGTRLTVT.

The V gene is TRBV6-5, the J gene TRBJ1-5; 9 positions agree with TRBD1. Germline trimming cut 6 bases from V and 4 bases from J; bases unmatched to any gene: 4. The CDR3 has 14 residues. Germline assignment: CDR1 MNHEY and CDR2 SVGAGI. The CDR3 DNA is TGTGCCAGCAGAACCGGGACAGGGAATCAGCCCCAGCATTTT. It yields the protein CASRTGTGNQPQHF.